Below, 11 T cell receptor beta chains from the same sample are listed, as sequenced in a study of CD8 T cells and mutated HIV epitopes. Single-cell cDNA was made by a method adapted from Smart-seq2 and MARS-Seq. Nested PCR used template-switch oligo forward primers and barcoded TCR alpha and beta reverse primers. TCRdb analysed the single-cell sequencing reads with MiXCR anew, one entry per CDR3 protein. Its table records some 22 distinct CDR3 sequences. Specimen: CD8+ T cells sorted from blood by dual tetramer staining, collected during chronic HIV-1 infection. Indicated subset: cells binding both NAE and AE RF10 tetramers (cross-reactive), unstimulated. The source is a man aged 50-60 years with HIV-1 infection.

This clonotype rates as medium-sized. V gene TRBV6-4 combines with J gene TRBJ2-2; D remains ambiguous. Germline V lookup: CDR1 MRHNA, CDR2 SNTAGT. This CDR3 has 13 amino acids. Trimming cost V 2 bases and J 3 bases, with 4 bases left between them. CDR3 region: CASSDRDTGELFF. DNA for the CDR3: TGTGCCAGCAGTGACAGGGACACCGGGGAGCTGTTTTTT.

Sample share makes this clonotype hyperexpanded. CDR3 sequence: CASSPEGDTQYF. The CDR3 coding sequence is TGCGCCAGCAGCCCTGAGGGGGATACGCAGTATTTT. The chain uses TRBV4-1 and TRBJ2-3; either TRBD1 or TRBD2 may fit D (5 bases each). Trimming took off 4 bases at V and 6 bases at J, with 8 bases between the two ends. The CDR3 has 12 amino acids. The germline gives CDR1 MGHRA, CDR2 YSYEKL.

In its sample, this clonotype is medium-sized. The chain links TRBV7-2 to TRBJ2-3; 11 nucleotides match TRBD2. V lost 5 bases and J lost 4; bases outside the gene matches: 11. This CDR3 is 17 amino acids long. From germline, CDR1 is SGHTA and CDR2 FQGNSA. This chain's CDR3 is CASSRDLAGGRSDTQYF. The CDR3 DNA is TGTGCCAGCAGCCGCGATCTAGCGGGGGGTCGGTCAGATACGCAGTATTTT.

The J gene is TRBJ2-3, the V gene TRBV4-1; D is undetermined. V lost 0 bases, J lost 8 bases, and 3 bases lay in between. Germline CDR1 MGHRA, CDR2 YSYEKL. The CDR3 contains 11 residues. The CDR3 bases are TGCGCCAGCAGCCAAGATGGTACGCAGTATTTT. Protein product: CASSQDGTQYF.

This clonotype rates as hyperexpanded (1% or more). The rearrangement joins TRBV4-1 to TRBJ2-3, with D unclear. Trimming pared 0 bases from V and 6 bases from J, leaving 4 bases between. Germline loops: CDR1 MGHRA, CDR2 YSYEKL. The CDR3 consists of 12 residues. Written as DNA, the CDR3 is TGCGCCAGCAGCCAAGATGGTGATACGCAGTATTTT. Translating gives CASSQDGDTQYF.

This clonotype is judged large. The chain links TRBV5-1 to TRBJ1-5, with a weak D call TRBD1 (5 bases). This CDR3 has 15 amino acids. CDR1 is SGHRS, CDR2 YFSETQ, per germline. Trimming took 7 bases from V and 0 from J, leaving 14 bases between them. The CDR3 coding sequence is TGCGCCAGCGGGCCCGTCGACAGTAGCAATCAGCCCCAGCATTTT. Translated, it gives CASGPVDSSNQPQHF.

This clonotype is termed large. The V call is TRBV4-1, the J call TRBJ2-3; D is unclear. The CDR3 consists of 11 residues. In germline, CDR1 is MGHRA, CDR2 YSYEKL. The ends were cut back, 8 bases at V and 6 bases at J, with 9 bases in the middle. The DNA for the CDR3 is TGCGCCAGCCAAGATGGTGATACGCAGTATTTT. Encoded protein: CASQDGDTQYF.

V and J are TRBV4-1 and TRBJ2-7, with a possible D match to TRBD1 (6 bases). The CDR3 spans 15 residues. CDR1 is MGHRA, CDR2 YSYEKL, per germline. V lost 3 bases to trimming and J lost 4 bases, with 16 bases between them. The CDR3 loop is CASSQTSGGSYEQYF. As DNA, the CDR3 is TGCGCCAGCAGCCAGACTTCTGGGGGCTCATACGAGCAGTACTTC.

J is TRBJ2-3 and V is TRBV4-1; D is perhaps TRBD1 (6 bases). The DNA end lines up better with TRBJ1-5; the J call may be wrong. The CDR3 consists of 12 residues. From germline, CDR1 is MGHRA and CDR2 YSYEKL. The CDR3 DNA follows: TGCGCCAGCAACCCTAAGGGGGATACGCAGCATTTT. It codes for CASNPKGDTQHF.

On this clonotype: The likely explanation is a read error, given a far larger clone one base away. This chain joins TRBV7-2 and TRBJ2-7; TRBD2 matches 9 bases. The CDR3 contains 14 residues. With 5 bases clipped from V and 4 bases from J, the junction kept 6 bases outside the gene matches. Germline V gene data show CDR1 as SGHTA and CDR2 as FQGNSA. This chain's CDR3 is CASSPASGVYEQYF. CDR3 coding DNA: TGTGCCAGCAGCCCGGCTAGCGGGGTTTACGAGCAGTACTTC.

This clonotype is medium-sized. The rearrangement links TRBV6-1 to TRBJ1-2; D unclear. The CDR3 runs to 13 residues. Germline CDR1 is MNHNS and CDR2 is SASEGT. Trimming left V 6 bases short and J 0 bases short, with 8 bases between. Written as DNA, the CDR3 is TGTGCCAGCAGGACGGGAACTAACTATGGCTACACCTTC. It codes for CASRTGTNYGYTF.